The 10 T cell receptor beta chains presented below share a single source sample, sequenced in a study of CD8 T cells in ankylosing spondylitis. TCRdb analysed the 5' RACE reads with MiXCR anew, one entry per CDR3 protein. This table has tens of thousands of distinct CDR3 sequences, approximately 28% appearing once. The sample taken for sequencing was synovial fluid, either unsorted or a sorted T cell fraction (not recorded which). The source is a male donor with ankylosing spondylitis.

This clonotype has at least ten counts. The chain's CDR3 is CASASGSSNEQFF. CDR3 coding DNA: TGTGCCAGTGCGAGCGGGAGTTCTAATGAGCAGTTCTTC. This chain joins TRBV12-3 or TRBV12-4 and TRBJ2-1, with 8 bases matching TRBD2. The V and J ends lost 9 bases and 7 bases, in that order; junction bases with no gene match: 8. The length of the CDR3 is 13 residues.

This clonotype appeared many times. The gene calls are TRBV10-2 and TRBJ2-3, with D unresolved. Trimming stripped 3 bases from V and 2 bases from J, with 3 bases between. This CDR3 has 12 amino acids. The germline gives CDR1 WSHSY, CDR2 SAAADI. CDR3 sequence (DNA): TGCGCCAGCAGTGACTTCACAGATACGCAGTATTTT. Amino acid sequence: CASSDFTDTQYF.

This clonotype rates as medium-sized. The chain recombines TRBV7-9 with TRBJ2-1; 10 nucleotides line up with TRBD1. This CDR3 has 15 amino acids. V lost 7 bases and J lost 8; bases outside the gene matches: 11. Germline loops: CDR1 SEHNR, CDR2 FQNEAQ (reference sequence). The CDR3 loop reads CASMILGQGKDEQFF. CDR3 sequence (DNA): TGTGCCAGCATGATCCTGGGACAGGGGAAGGATGAGCAGTTCTTC.

The V call is TRBV6-1, the J call TRBJ1-3; D gene unclear. Germline-derived CDR1 and CDR2 are MNHNS and SASEGT. The CDR3 loop spans 15 amino acids. With 4 bases removed from V and 0 bases from J, the gap between germline ends came to 10 bases. CDR3 in DNA: TGTGCCAGCAGTGTGGCGGGATACTCTGGAAACACCATATATTTT. It is translated as CASSVAGYSGNTIYF.

This chain uses TRBV11-2 with TRBJ2-7; 8 bases line up with TRBD2. The germline V gene encodes CDR1 SGHAT and CDR2 FQNNGV. Trimming at V came to 5 bases and at J to 7 bases, leaving 7 bases not matched to a gene. The CDR3 spans 13 residues. DNA of the CDR3: TGTGCCAGCAGCGCCCCGGGACTAGAGGAGCAGTACTTC. Translation: CASSAPGLEEQYF. The entire variable domain, with the rest obtained from reference TRBV11-2 and TRBJ2-7, is as follows: EAGVAQSPRYKIIEKRQSVAFWCNPISGHATLYWYQQILGQGPKLLIQFQNNGVVDDSQLPKDRFSAERLKGVDSTLKIQPAKLEDSAVYLCASSAPGLEEQYFGPGTRLTVT.

The chain has TRBV24-1 and TRBJ2-7, with D tentatively TRBD2 (6 bases). The CDR3 is 14 residues long. V shed 4 bases and J shed 4 bases, with 13 bases lying between them. Germline assignment: CDR1 KGHDR and CDR2 SFDVKD. CDR3 amino acids: CATSEGGSAYEQYF. DNA for the CDR3: TGTGCCACCAGTGAGGGGGGTAGCGCGTACGAGCAGTACTTC.

J is TRBJ2-2 and V is TRBV11-2, with 7 bases identical to TRBD1. Trimming cost V 6 bases and J 0 bases; bases outside gene matches: 4. CDR3 length equals 15 residues. Germline CDR1 SGHAT, CDR2 FQNNGV. The CDR3 loop reads CASRPTGTNTGELFF. The CDR3 DNA reads as TGTGCCAGCAGACCGACAGGGACGAACACCGGGGAGCTGTTTTTT.

This clonotype occurred a few times. This chain connects TRBV7-2 to TRBJ2-7; possible D gene TRBD1, 6 bases. V was pared by 5 bases and J by 2 bases, with 16 bases between. This CDR3 spans 15 amino acids. From germline, CDR1 is SGHTA and CDR2 FQGNSA. CDR3 sequence reads: CASSVRGERTYEQYF. The CDR3 coding sequence is TGTGCCAGCAGCGTCAGGGGAGAAAGAACCTACGAGCAGTACTTC.

This clonotype was counted between two and nine times. This sequence joins TRBV4-2 and TRBJ2-7, with 9 nucleotides matching TRBD1. Unmatched junction bases numbered 9, after V lost 6 bases and J lost 3 bases. CDR1 is LGHNA and CDR2 is YNFKEQ in the germline V gene. The CDR3 has 15 amino acids. This CDR3 is CASRSSGQGYYEQYF. Here the CDR3 DNA reads TGTGCCAGCAGGTCGTCGGGACAGGGCTACTACGAGCAGTACTTC.

V and J are TRBV6-1 and TRBJ1-1; D is unresolved. CDR3 size: 13 residues. Per the germline V gene, CDR1 is MNHNS and CDR2 is SASEGT. Trimming left V 5 bases short and J 1 base short, with 8 bases between. The CDR3 sequence: CASSPSENTEAFF. The CDR3 DNA reads as TGTGCCAGCAGTCCATCCGAGAACACTGAAGCTTTCTTT.